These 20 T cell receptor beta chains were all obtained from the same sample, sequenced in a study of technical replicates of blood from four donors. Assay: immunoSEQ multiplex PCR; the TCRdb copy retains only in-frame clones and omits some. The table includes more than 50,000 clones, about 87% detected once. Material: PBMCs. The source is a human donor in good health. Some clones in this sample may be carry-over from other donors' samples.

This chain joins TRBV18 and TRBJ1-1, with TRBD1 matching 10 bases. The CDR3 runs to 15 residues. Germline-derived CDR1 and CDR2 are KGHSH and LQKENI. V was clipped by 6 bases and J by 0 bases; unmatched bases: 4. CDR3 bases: TGTGCCAGCTCCGGACAGGGGGTAATGAACACTGAAGCTTTCTTT. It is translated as CASSGQGVMNTEAFF.

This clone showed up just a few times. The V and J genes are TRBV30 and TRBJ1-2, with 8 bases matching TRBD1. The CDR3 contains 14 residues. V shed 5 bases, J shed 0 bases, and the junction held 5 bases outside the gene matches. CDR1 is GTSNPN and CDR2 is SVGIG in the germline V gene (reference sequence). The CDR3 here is CAWGTGTANYGYTF. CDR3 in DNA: TGTGCCTGGGGGACAGGAACAGCTAACTATGGCTACACCTTC.

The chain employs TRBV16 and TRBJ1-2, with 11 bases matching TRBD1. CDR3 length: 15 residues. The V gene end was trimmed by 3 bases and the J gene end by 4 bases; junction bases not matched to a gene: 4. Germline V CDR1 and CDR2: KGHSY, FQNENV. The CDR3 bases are TGTGCCAGCAGCCACTCAGGGACAGGGGGCTATGGCTACACCTTC. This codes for CASSHSGTGGYGYTF.

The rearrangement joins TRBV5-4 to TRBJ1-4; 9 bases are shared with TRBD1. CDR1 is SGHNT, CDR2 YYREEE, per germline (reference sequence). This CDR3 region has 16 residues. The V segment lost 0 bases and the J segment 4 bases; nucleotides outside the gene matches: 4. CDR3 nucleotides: TGTGCCAGCAGCTTGGGGGACAGGGTTGGTAATGAAAAACTGTTTTTT. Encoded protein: CASSLGDRVGNEKLFF.

CDR3 sequence (DNA): TGTGCCAGCAGTTGGGCTAGCGGGGGGACCTACAATGAGCAGTTCTTC. Translation gives CASSWASGGTYNEQFF. The chain combines TRBV6-5 with TRBJ2-1; 11 bases line up with TRBD2. Germline CDR1 MNHEY, CDR2 SVGAGI. V shed 4 bases and J 2 bases; nucleotides not matched to a gene: 4. This CDR3 has 16 residues.

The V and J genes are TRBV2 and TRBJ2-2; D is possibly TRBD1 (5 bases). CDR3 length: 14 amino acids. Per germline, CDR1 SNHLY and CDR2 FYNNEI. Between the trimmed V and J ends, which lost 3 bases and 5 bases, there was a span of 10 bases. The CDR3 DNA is TGTGCCAGCAGTGACCAGGGTCGGACCGGGGAGCTGTTTTTT. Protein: CASSDQGRTGELFF.

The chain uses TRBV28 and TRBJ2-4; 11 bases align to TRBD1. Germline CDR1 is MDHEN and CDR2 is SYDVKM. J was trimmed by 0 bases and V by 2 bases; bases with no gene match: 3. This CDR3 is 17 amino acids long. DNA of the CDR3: TGTGCCAGCAGTTTACGCGGGACAGGGGGAGCCAAAAACATTCAGTACTTC. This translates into CASSLRGTGGAKNIQYF.

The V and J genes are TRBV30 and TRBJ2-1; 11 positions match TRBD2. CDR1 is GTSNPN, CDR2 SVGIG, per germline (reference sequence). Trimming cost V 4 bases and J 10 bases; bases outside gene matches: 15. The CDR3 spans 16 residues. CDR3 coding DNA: TGTGCCTGGATTAAAATCCTAGCGGGAGGAGGTCGAGAGCAGTTCTTC. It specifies CAWIKILAGGGREQFF. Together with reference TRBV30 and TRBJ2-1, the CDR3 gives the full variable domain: SQTIHQWPATLVQPVGSPLSLECTVEGTSNPNLYWYRQAAGRGLQLLFYSVGIGQISSEVPQNLSASRPQDRQFILSSKKLLLSDSGFYLCAWIKILAGGGREQFFGPGTRLTVL.

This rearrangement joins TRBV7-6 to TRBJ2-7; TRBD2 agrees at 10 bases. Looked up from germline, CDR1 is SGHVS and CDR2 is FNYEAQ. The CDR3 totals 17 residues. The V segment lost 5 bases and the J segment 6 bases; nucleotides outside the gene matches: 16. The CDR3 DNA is TGTGCCAGCAGCCCTAGTATAGCTAGCGGGAGCCGGAGCGAGCAGTACTTC. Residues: CASSPSIASGSRSEQYF.

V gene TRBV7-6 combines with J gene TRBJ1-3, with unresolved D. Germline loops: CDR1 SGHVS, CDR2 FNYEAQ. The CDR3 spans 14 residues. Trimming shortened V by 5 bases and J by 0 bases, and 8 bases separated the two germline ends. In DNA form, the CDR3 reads TGTGCCAGCAGCCCGACTAGCTCTGGAAACACCATATATTTT. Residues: CASSPTSSGNTIYF.

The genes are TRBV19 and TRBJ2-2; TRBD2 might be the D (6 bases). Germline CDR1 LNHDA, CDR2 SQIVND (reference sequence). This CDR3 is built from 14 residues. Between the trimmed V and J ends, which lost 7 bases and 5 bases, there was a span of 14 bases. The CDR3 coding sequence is TGTGCCAGTAAGACAACGGGAGTGACCGGGGAGCTGTTTTTT. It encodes CASKTTGVTGELFF. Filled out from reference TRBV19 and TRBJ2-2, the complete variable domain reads DGGITQSPKYLFRKEGQNVTLSCEQNLNHDAMYWYRQDPGQGLRLIYYSQIVNDFQKGDIAEGYSVSREKKESFPLTVTSAQKNPTAFYLCASKTTGVTGELFFGEGSRLTVL.

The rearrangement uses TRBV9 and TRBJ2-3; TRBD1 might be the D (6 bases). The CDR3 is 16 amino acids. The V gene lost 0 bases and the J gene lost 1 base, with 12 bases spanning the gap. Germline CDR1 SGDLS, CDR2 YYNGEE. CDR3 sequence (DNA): TGTGCCAGCAGCGTAGGTTTGGGGGCCGGCACAGATACGCAGTATTTT. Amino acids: CASSVGLGAGTDTQYF.

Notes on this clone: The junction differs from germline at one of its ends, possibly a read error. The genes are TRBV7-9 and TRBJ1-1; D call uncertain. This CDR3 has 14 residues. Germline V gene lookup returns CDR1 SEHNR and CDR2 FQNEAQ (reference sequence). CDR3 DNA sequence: TGTGCCAGCAGCTTAGGCCCGAGGAACGCTGAAGCTTTCTTT. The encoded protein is CASSLGPRNAEAFF.

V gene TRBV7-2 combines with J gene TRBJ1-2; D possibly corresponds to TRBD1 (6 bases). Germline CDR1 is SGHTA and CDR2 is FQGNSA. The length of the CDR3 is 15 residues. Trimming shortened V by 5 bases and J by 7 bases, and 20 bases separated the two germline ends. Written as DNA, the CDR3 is TGTGCCAGCAGCGAGGTACAGGGAAAGATGTCTGGCTACACCTTC. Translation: CASSEVQGKMSGYTF.

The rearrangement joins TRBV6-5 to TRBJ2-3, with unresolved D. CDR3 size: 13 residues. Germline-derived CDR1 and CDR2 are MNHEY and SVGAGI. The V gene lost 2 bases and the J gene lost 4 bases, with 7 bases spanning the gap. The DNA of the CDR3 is TGTGCCAGCAGTTACGGGCCGGCAGATACGCAGTATTTT. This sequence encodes CASSYGPADTQYF.

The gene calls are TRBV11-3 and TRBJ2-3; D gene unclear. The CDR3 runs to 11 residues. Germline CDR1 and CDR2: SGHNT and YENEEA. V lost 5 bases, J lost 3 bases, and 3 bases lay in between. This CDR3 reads CASSVTDTQYF. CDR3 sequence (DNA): TGTGCCAGCAGCGTAACAGATACGCAGTATTTT.

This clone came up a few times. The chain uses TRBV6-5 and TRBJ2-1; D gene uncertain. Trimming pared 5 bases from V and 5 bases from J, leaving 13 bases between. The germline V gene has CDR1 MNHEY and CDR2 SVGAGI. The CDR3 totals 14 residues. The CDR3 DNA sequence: TGTGCCAGCAGTGGATCAGGCAGAAACAATGAGCAGTTCTTC. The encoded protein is CASSGSGRNNEQFF.

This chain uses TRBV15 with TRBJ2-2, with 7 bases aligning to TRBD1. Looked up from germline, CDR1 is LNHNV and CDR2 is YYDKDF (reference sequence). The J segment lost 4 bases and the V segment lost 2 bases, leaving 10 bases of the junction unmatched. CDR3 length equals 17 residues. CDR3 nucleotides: TGTGCCACCAGCAGAAAAGGGGGCCCCGGTGGCACCGGGGAGCTGTTTTTT. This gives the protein CATSRKGGPGGTGELFF.

The CDR3 DNA sequence: TGTGCCAGCAGCTTAGTAGCGGGAGGACTCACCGGGGAGCTGTTTTTT. As protein: CASSLVAGGLTGELFF. This chain connects TRBV7-3 to TRBJ2-2; 10 bases are shared with TRBD2. V was clipped by 2 bases and J by 4 bases; unmatched bases: 4. Germline V CDR1 and CDR2: SGHTA, FQGTGA. This CDR3 is built from 16 residues.

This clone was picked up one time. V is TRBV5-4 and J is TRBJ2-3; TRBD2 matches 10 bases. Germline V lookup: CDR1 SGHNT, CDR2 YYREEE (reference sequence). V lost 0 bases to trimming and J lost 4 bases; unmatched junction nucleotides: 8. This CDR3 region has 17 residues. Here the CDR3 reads CASSLGKRGGSSDTQYF. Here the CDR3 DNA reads TGTGCCAGCAGCTTGGGAAAGCGGGGGGGCAGTTCAGATACGCAGTATTTT.